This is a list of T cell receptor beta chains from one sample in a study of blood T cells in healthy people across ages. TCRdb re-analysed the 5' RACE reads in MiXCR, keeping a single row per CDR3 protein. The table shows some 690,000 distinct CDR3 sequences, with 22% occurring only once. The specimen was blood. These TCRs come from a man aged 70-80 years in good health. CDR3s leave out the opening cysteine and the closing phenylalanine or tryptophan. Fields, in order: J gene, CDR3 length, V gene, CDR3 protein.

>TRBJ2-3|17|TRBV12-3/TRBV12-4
ASSLFYAGTRAPTDTQY
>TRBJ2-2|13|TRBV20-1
SARDYLADTGELF
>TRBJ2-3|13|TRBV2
ASNRRGITTDTQY
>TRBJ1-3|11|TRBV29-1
SVRSEGGNTIY
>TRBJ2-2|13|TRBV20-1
SAAPSGVVTGELF
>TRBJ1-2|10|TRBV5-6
ASTLSNYGYT
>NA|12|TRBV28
ASSVDPTGRTQY
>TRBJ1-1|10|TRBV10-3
AISFQGVEAF
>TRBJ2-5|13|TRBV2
ASSEVTGSGETQY
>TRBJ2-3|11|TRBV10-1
ASSDQLRDTQY
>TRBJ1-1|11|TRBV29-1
SVLGTMNTEAF